One and the same sample provided the 19 T cell receptor beta chains below, sequenced in a study of cytomegalovirus exposure and HLA in healthy donors. Vbeta (60) and Jbeta (13) primers were used in the PCR. Assay: immunoSEQ multiplex PCR; the TCRdb copy retains only in-frame clones and omits some. The sample gives fewer than 85,000 clones, approximately 74% of which show up once; about 8.6% is in the top ten. Sequenced sample: PBMCs. These receptors were obtained from a man in his forties or fifties in good health and CMV-seropositive.

The chain recombines TRBV2 with TRBJ2-5; D may be TRBD2 (5 bases). Near its end, the DNA agrees better with TRBJ2-7, so the J call may be wrong. The CDR3 length is 12 residues. Germline CDR1 reads SNHLY; CDR2 reads FYNNEI. The CDR3, as DNA: TGTGCCAGCAGCCTTAGCGAGTACGAGCAGTACTTC. The encoded protein is CASSLSEYEQYF.

This clone was seen only a few times. The chain employs TRBV15 and TRBJ2-1; TRBD2 matches 9 bases. The CDR3 covers 17 residues. Trimming at V came to 2 bases and at J to 4 bases, leaving 9 bases not matched to a gene. Germline CDR1 and CDR2: LNHNV and YYDKDF (reference sequence). For the CDR3, the DNA is TGTGCCACCAGCAGACGAGGGCGACTAGCGGAATACAATGAGCAGTTCTTC. Protein sequence: CATSRRGRLAEYNEQFF. Based on the CDR3 plus reference TRBV15 and TRBJ2-1, the full variable domain is DAMVIQNPRYQVTQFGKPVTLSCSQTLNHNVMYWYQQKSSQAPKLLFHYYDKDFNNEADTPDNFQSRRPNTSFCFLDIRSPGLGDTAMYLCATSRRGRLAEYNEQFFGPGTRLTVL.

In its sample, this clone was seen a few times. J is TRBJ2-1 and V is TRBV25-1; 14 positions match TRBD2. Germline V CDR1 and CDR2: MGHDK, SYGVNS. The CDR3 runs to 14 residues. The CDR3 coding sequence is TGTGCTGTGGGGGGACTAGCGGGAGCCAATGAGCAGTTCTTC. It specifies CAVGGLAGANEQFF.

The chain carries TRBV4-3 and TRBJ2-1, with D perhaps TRBD1 (6 bases). The germline gives CDR1 LGHNA, CDR2 YSLEER. The CDR3 loop spans 17 amino acids. Trimming shortened V by 2 bases and J by 2 bases, and 16 bases separated the two germline ends. The CDR3 here is CASSQRFSQGTYNEQFF. CDR3 bases: TGCGCCAGCAGCCAAAGATTTTCACAGGGAACCTACAATGAGCAGTTCTTC.

The chain carries TRBV21-1 and TRBJ1-2; the table assigns TRBD1, which was not confirmed against the DNA. TRBV21-1 is assigned pseudogene status. This CDR3 has 13 residues. The CDR3 region is CASTKADEYGYTF. The CDR3 region has the DNA TGTGCCAGCACCAAGGCAGATGAATATGGCTACACCTTC.

In its sample, this clone was seen a few times. V and J are TRBV6-1 and TRBJ1-6; D is undetermined. The V end lost 4 bases, the J end lost 0 bases, and 7 bases lay between the germline ends. The CDR3 runs to 15 residues. CDR1 is MNHNS, CDR2 SASEGT, per germline. The CDR3 DNA follows: TGTGCCAGCAGTGCGCGTAACTCCTATAATTCACCCCTCCACTTT. Residues: CASSARNSYNSPLHF.

This clone was seen a single time. The gene calls are TRBV5-1 and TRBJ2-2; 7 nucleotides agree with TRBD2. This CDR3 is built from 16 residues. Germline values: CDR1 SGHRS, CDR2 YFSETQ. V shed 4 bases and J 4 bases; nucleotides not matched to a gene: 10. CDR3 sequence: CASSGTAGATTGELFF. The DNA of the CDR3 is TGCGCCAGCAGCGGAACCGCGGGAGCGACCACCGGGGAGCTGTTTTTT.

The chain has TRBV4-3 and TRBJ2-5, with D possibly TRBD2 on 6 matching bases. The CDR3 is 17 residues long. V was shortened by 1 base and J by 5 bases, with 20 bases between the two germline ends. Germline V gene lookup returns CDR1 LGHNA and CDR2 YSLEER. CDR3 amino acids: CASSQVNYRDWGETQYF. Here the CDR3 DNA reads TGCGCCAGCAGCCAAGTGAACTACCGGGACTGGGGGGAGACCCAGTACTTC.

The genes are TRBV7-2 and TRBJ2-7, with 10 bases aligning to TRBD1. CDR3 length equals 15 residues. Germline assignment: CDR1 SGHTA and CDR2 FQGNSA. V gave up 5 bases and J gave up 4 bases; unmatched junction bases: 8. Here the CDR3 reads CASSDMDRGSYEQYF. In DNA, the CDR3 is TGTGCCAGCAGCGATATGGACAGGGGGTCGTACGAGCAGTACTTC.

V and J are TRBV2 and TRBJ2-5, with TRBD2 identical over 10 bases. The CDR3 spans 13 residues. Trimming removed 2 bases from V and 7 bases from J; junction bases left unmatched: 1. Germline V gene sequence: CDR1 SNHLY, CDR2 FYNNEI. The CDR3 is CASSEWTSGTQYF. DNA of the CDR3: TGTGCCAGCAGTGAATGGACTAGCGGGACCCAGTACTTC. The full variable domain, its missing parts supplied by reference TRBV2 and TRBJ2-5, is EPEVTQTPSHQVTQMGQEVILRCVPISNHLYFYWYRQILGQKVEFLVSFYNNEISEKSEIFDDQFSVERPDGSNFTLKIRSTKLEDSAMYFCASSEWTSGTQYFGPGTRLLVL.

This clone was picked up a small number of times. This chain uses TRBV5-4 with TRBJ2-2; TRBD1 is a possible D gene (6 bases). CDR1 and CDR2 (germline): SGHNT, YYREEE (reference sequence). There are 15 residues in the CDR3. The V gene lost 0 bases and the J gene lost 4 bases, with 10 bases spanning the gap. The chain's CDR3 is CASSLGDTVTGELFF. In nucleotides, the CDR3 is TGTGCCAGCAGCTTGGGGGACACCGTCACCGGGGAGCTGTTTTTT.

This clone was detected once. The gene calls are TRBV7-9 and TRBJ1-1; 8 positions match TRBD1. The CDR3 is made up of 14 amino acids. Germline CDR1 is SEHNR and CDR2 is FQNEAQ (reference sequence). With 3 bases clipped from V and 0 bases from J, the junction kept 0 bases outside the gene matches. DNA for the CDR3: TGTGCCAGCAGCTTCAGGGGGCTGAACACTGAAGCTTTCTTT. This gives the protein CASSFRGLNTEAFF.

CDR3 region: CASSYSRGEQYF. The CDR3 bases are TGTGCCAGCAGTTACTCAAGGGGGGAGCAGTACTTC. The chain carries TRBV6-6 and TRBJ2-7, with a weak D call TRBD1 (6 bases). The ends were cut back, 0 bases at V and 7 bases at J, with 7 bases in the middle. Germline V gives CDR1 MNHNY, CDR2 SVGAGI (reference sequence). The CDR3 sequence is 12 residues long.

The genes are TRBV28 and TRBJ2-3; 7 nucleotides agree with TRBD1. Germline V gives CDR1 MDHEN, CDR2 SYDVKM. The CDR3 length is 15 residues. J was trimmed by 2 bases and V by 6 bases; bases with no gene match: 8. DNA of the CDR3: TGTGCCAGCAGACCTGACAGGGATTTCACAGATACGCAGTATTTT. Translation gives CASRPDRDFTDTQYF.

The chain combines TRBV10-1 with TRBJ2-3, with 12 positions matching TRBD2. Germline V gene sequence: CDR1 WNHNN, CDR2 SYGVQD (reference sequence). The CDR3 length is 14 residues. Trimming took 8 bases from V and 7 from J; bases not matched to a gene: 7. In DNA form, the CDR3 reads TGCGCCAGCCCACTAGCGGGAGGTCCGTATACGCAGTATTTT. This translates into CASPLAGGPYTQYF.

V usage is TRBV5-4 and J usage is TRBJ2-7; 14 bases match TRBD2. From germline, CDR1 is SGHNT and CDR2 YYREEE (reference sequence). The CDR3 is 16 residues long. The J segment lost 7 bases and the V segment lost 4 bases, leaving 10 bases of the junction unmatched. This chain's CDR3 is CASSPPGLAGVGEQYF. CDR3 nucleotides: TGTGCCAGCAGCCCTCCGGGACTAGCGGGAGTGGGGGAGCAGTACTTC.

This rearrangement joins TRBV2 to TRBJ2-1; tentatively, D is TRBD1 (5 bases). V dropped 8 bases and J dropped 0 bases, with 8 bases sitting between them. This CDR3 comprises 13 residues. Germline CDR1 SNHLY, CDR2 FYNNEI. CDR3 DNA: TGTGCCAGCGTCGACAGCTCCTACAATGAGCAGTTCTTC. The encoded protein is CASVDSSYNEQFF.

This clone was observed a single time. The chain combines TRBV7-3 with TRBJ2-3; perhaps TRBD2 as D (6 bases). CDR3 length: 14 residues. CDR1 and CDR2 from the germline V gene are SGHTA and FQGTGA. V lost 5 bases, J lost 6 bases, and 15 bases lay in between. This chain's CDR3 is CASSPGLGADTQYF. CDR3 nucleotides: TGTGCCAGCAGCCCGGGACTGGGAGCGGATACGCAGTATTTT.

This clone was seen a few times. This sequence joins TRBV7-9 and TRBJ2-7; perhaps TRBD2 as D (5 bases). The germline V gene has CDR1 SEHNR and CDR2 FQNEAQ (reference sequence). V lost 1 base and J lost 2, with 18 bases in between. The CDR3 runs 17 residues. The CDR3 region is CASSLVFLGERTYEQYF. In nucleotides, the CDR3 is TGTGCCAGCAGCTTAGTGTTCCTCGGGGAGCGGACCTACGAGCAGTACTTC. The whole variable domain, filled in from reference TRBV7-9 and TRBJ2-7, reads DTGVSQNPRHKITKRGQNVTFRCDPISEHNRLYWYRQTLGQGPEFLTYFQNEAQLEKSRLLSDRFSAERPKGSFSTLEIQRTEQGDSAMYLCASSLVFLGERTYEQYFGPGTRLTVT.